The following is a T cell receptor (beta chain) sequence with its context. These data originate in a study of blood T cell repertoires in COVID-19. This CDR3 has 17 amino acids. With 2 bases clipped from V and 6 bases from J, the junction kept 11 bases outside the gene matches. Germline CDR1 reads SGHDN; CDR2 reads FVKESK. The method was immunoSEQ multiplex PCR; TCRdb's version includes in-frame clones alone and lacks a portion of them. The sample lists 360,000 or so clones; 85% to 90% were seen once. The sequenced material came from PBMCs or T cells enriched from blood (not recorded which). This sequence joins TRBV14 and TRBJ1-2; 11 bases map to TRBD1. This clonotype was sampled from a woman aged 25-40 years who had been exposed to COVID-19. The CDR3 DNA is TGTGCCAGCAGCCAATCCCGGACAGGGGGCGCCGGAGATGGCTACACCTTC. Amino acid sequence: CASSQSRTGGAGDGYTF.